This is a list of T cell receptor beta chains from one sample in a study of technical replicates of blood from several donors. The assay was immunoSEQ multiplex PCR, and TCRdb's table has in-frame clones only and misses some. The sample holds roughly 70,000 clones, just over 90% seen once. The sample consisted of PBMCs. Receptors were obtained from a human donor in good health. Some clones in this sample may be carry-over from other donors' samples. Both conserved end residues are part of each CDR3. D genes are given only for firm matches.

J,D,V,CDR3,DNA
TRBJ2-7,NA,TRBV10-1,CASFTDPGGSSYEQYF,TGCGCCAGCTTCACCGATCCCGGGGGAAGCTCCTACGAGCAGTACTTC
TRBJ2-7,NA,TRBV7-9,CASSQAAGSTYEQYF,TGTGCCAGCAGCCAAGCGGCGGGGAGCACCTACGAGCAGTACTTC
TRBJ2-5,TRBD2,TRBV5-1,CASSPSGLAGGRQETQYF,TGCGCCAGCAGCCCCTCCGGACTAGCGGGGGGGAGGCAAGAGACCCAGTACTTC
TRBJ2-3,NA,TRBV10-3,CAARGGPITDTQYF,TGTGCCGCTCGTGGCGGTCCTATCACAGATACGCAGTATTTT
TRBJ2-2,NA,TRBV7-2,CASSLPGTGELFF,TGTGCCAGCAGCTTACCGGGGACCGGGGAGCTGTTTTTT
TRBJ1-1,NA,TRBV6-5,CASSRIGQTNTEAFF,TGTGCCAGCAGTCGGATAGGACAGACGAACACTGAAGCTTTCTTT
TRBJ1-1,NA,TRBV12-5,CASGLVYGAGSEAFF,TGTGCTAGTGGTTTGGTATACGGGGCGGGGAGCGAAGCTTTCTTT
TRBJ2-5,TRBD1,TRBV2,CASRGQGLETQYF,TGTGCCAGCAGGGGACAGGGGTTGGAGACCCAGTACTTC
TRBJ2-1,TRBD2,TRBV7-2,CASSPGLAENEQFF,TGTGCCAGCAGCCCGGGACTAGCGGAGAATGAGCAGTTCTTC
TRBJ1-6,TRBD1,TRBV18,CASSSGTGGSSPLHF,TGTGCCAGCTCGTCCGGGACAGGGGGTTCCTCACCCCTCCACTTT
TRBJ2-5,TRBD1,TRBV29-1,CSVEPGTAGAQYF,TGCAGCGTTGAACCGGGGACAGCTGGGGCCCAGTACTTC
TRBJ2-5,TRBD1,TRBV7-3,CASSLTGGQGKEETQYF,TGTGCCAGCAGCTTAACGGGGGGACAGGGAAAAGAAGAGACCCAGTACTTC
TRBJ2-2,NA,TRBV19,CASSIITARTGELFF,TGTGCCAGTAGTATCATAACGGCGAGGACCGGGGAGCTGTTTTTT
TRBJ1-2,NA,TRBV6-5,CASSLQGYGYTF,TGTGCCAGCAGCTTGCAGGGCTATGGCTACACCTTC